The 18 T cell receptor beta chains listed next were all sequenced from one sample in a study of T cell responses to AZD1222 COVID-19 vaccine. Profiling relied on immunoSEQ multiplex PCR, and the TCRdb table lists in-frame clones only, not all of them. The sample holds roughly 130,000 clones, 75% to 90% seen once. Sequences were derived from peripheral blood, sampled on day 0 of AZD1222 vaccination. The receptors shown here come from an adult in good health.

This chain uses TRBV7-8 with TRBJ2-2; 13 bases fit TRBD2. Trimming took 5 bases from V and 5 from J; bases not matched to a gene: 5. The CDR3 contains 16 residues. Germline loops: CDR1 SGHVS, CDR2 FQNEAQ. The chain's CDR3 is CASSPLAGGQTGELFF. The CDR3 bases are TGTGCCAGCAGCCCACTAGCGGGGGGGCAGACCGGGGAGCTGTTTTTT.

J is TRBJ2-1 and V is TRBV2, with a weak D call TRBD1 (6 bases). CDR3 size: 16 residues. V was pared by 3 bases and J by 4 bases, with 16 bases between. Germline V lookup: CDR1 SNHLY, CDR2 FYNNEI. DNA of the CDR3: TGTGCCAGCAGTGATCAGAACAGGGTGGGTTACAATGAGCAGTTCTTC. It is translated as CASSDQNRVGYNEQFF.

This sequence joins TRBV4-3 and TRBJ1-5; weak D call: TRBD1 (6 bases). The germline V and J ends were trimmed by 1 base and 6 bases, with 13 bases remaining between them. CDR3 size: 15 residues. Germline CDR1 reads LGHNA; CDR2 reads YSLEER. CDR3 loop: CASSQGRGFPQPQHF. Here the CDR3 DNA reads TGCGCCAGCAGCCAAGGGAGGGGGTTCCCTCAGCCCCAGCATTTT.

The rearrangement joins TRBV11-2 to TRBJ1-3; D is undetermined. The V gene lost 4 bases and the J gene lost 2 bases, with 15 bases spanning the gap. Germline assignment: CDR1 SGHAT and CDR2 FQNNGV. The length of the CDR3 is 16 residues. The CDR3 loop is CASSYPRVETGNTIYF. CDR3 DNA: TGTGCCAGCAGCTACCCCCGCGTGGAGACTGGAAACACCATATATTTT.

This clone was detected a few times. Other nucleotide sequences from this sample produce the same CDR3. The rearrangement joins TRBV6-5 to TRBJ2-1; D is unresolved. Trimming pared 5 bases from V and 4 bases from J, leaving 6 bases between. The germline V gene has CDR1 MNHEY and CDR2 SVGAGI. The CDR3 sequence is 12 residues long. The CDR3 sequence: CASSRPYNEQFF. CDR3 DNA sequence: TGTGCCAGCAGTCGCCCGTACAATGAGCAGTTCTTC.

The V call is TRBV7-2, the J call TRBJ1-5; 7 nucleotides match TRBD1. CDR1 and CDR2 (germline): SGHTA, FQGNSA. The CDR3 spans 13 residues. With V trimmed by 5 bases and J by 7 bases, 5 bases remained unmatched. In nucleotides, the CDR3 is TGTGCCAGCAGCGTACAGGGGTTCCAGCCCCAGCATTTT. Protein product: CASSVQGFQPQHF.

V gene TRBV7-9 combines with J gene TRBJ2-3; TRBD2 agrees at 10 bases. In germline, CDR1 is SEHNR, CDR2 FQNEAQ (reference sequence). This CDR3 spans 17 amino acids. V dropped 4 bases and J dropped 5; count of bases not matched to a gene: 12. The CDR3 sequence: CASSSPTSGQAGDTQYF. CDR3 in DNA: TGTGCCAGCAGCTCCCCGACTAGCGGGCAGGCCGGAGATACGCAGTATTTT.

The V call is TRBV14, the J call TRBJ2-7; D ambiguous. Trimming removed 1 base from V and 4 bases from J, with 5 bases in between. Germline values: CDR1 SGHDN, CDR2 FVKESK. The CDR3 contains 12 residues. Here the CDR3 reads CASSQAQYEQYF. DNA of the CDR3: TGTGCCAGCAGCCAAGCGCAATACGAGCAGTACTTC.

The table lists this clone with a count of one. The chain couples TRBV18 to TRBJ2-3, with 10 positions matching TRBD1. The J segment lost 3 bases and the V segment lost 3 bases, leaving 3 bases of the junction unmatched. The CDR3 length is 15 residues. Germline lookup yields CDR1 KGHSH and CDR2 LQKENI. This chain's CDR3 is CASSPTGGDTDTQYF. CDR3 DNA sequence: TGTGCCAGCTCACCGACAGGGGGCGATACAGATACGCAGTATTTT.

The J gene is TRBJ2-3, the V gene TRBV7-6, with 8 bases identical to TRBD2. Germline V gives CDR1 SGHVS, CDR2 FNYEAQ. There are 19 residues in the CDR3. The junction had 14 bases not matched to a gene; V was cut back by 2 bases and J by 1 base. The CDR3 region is CASSLFRAGDLRRTDTQYF. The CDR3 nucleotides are TGTGCCAGCAGCTTATTTCGAGCGGGGGACCTGCGGCGCACAGATACGCAGTATTTT.

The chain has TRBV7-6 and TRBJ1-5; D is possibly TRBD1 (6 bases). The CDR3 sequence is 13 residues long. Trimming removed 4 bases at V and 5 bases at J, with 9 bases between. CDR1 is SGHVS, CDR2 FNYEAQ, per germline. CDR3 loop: CASSYRDDQPQHF. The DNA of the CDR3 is TGTGCCAGCAGCTACAGGGATGATCAGCCCCAGCATTTT.

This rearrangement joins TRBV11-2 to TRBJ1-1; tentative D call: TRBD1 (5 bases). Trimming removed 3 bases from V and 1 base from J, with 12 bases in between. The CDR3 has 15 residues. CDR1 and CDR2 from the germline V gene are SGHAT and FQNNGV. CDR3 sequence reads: CASSFLIGQNTEAFF. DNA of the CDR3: TGTGCCAGCAGCTTCCTTATCGGACAGAACACTGAAGCTTTCTTT.

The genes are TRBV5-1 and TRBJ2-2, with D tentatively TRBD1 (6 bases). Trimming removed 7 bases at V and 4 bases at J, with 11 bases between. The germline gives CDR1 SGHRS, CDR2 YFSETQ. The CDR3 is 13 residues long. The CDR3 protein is CASLQGTTGELFF. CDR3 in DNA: TGCGCCAGCCTCCAGGGGACCACCGGGGAGCTGTTTTTT.

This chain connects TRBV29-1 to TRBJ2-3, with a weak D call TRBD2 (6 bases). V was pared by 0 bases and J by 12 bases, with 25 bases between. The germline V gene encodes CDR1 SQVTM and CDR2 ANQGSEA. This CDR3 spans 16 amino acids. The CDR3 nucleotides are TGCAGCGTTGAAGAATCTTCAGGGAGGAGGGCAGGACTACAGTATTTT. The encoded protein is CSVEESSGRRAGLQYF.

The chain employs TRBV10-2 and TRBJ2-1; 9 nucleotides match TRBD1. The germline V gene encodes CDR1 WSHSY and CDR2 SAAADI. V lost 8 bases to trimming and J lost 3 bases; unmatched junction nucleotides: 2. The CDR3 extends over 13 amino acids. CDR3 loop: CASGTGRYNEQFF. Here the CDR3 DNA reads TGCGCCAGCGGGACAGGGCGCTACAATGAGCAGTTCTTC.

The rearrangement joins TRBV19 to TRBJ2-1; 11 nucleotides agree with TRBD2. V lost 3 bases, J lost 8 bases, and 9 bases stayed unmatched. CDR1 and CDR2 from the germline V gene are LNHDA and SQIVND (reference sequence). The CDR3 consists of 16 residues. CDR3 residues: CASSIPGGLAVHEQFF. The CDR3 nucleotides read TGTGCCAGTAGTATCCCAGGGGGACTAGCGGTCCATGAGCAGTTCTTC.

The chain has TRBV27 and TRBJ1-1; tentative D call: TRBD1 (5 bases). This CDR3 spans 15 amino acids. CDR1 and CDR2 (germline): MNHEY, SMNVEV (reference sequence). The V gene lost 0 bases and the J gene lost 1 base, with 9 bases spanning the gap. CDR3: CASSLSDNPNTEAFF. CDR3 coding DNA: TGTGCCAGCAGTTTATCGGACAACCCGAACACTGAAGCTTTCTTT.

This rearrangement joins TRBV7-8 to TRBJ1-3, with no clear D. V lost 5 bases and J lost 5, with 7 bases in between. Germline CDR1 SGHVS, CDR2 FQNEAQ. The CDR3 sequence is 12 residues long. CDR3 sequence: CASSLSRNTIYF. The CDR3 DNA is TGTGCCAGCAGCCTTTCGAGAAACACCATATATTTT. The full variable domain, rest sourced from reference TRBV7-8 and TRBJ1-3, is GAGVSQSPRYKVAKRGQDVALRCDPISGHVSLFWYQQALGQGPEFLTYFQNEAQLDKSGLPSDRFFAERPEGSVSTLKIQRTQQEDSAVYLCASSLSRNTIYFGEGSWLTVV.